The 17 T cell receptor beta chains given below trace back to one sample, sequenced in a study of T cells in Graves' hyperthyroidism and ophthalmopathy. TCR beta CDR3 regions were amplified from RNA transcripts. The primer set for the first-round RT-PCR of the TCR CDR3 was HTBI. MiXCR, applied by TCRdb to the multiplex PCR reads, yields one record per CDR3 protein. The profile shows under 600,000 distinct CDR3 sequences, around 16% of them singletons. The sequenced material came from blood. The origin of the receptors is a middle-aged woman with Graves' ophthalmopathy.

This clonotype was counted at least ten times. V is TRBV29-1 and J is TRBJ2-1; D unresolved. The CDR3 is 10 amino acids. CDR1 and CDR2 (germline): SQVTM, ANQGSEA. V was pared by 7 bases and J by 5 bases, with 6 bases between. The CDR3 loop reads CSASDNEQFF. The DNA of the CDR3 is TGCAGCGCGTCCGACAATGAGCAGTTCTTC.

Many counts were recorded for this clonotype. The rearrangement links TRBV7-2 to TRBJ2-5; maybe TRBD1 (6 bases). CDR3 length equals 13 residues. Trimming stripped 4 bases from V and 6 bases from J, with 12 bases between. Germline loops: CDR1 SGHTA, CDR2 FQGNSA. The CDR3 nucleotides read TGTGCCAGCAGCTCTCAGGGGCGGCAGACCCAGTACTTC. It translates to CASSSQGRQTQYF.

V and J are TRBV28 and TRBJ1-2; D is possibly TRBD1 (6 bases). Trimming shortened V by 6 bases and J by 6 bases, and 17 bases separated the two germline ends. Per the germline V gene, CDR1 is MDHEN and CDR2 is SYDVKM. The CDR3 has 14 residues. The CDR3 coding sequence is TGTGCCAGCAGCCCTTGGGGGCCGGTGGATGGCTACACCTTC. As protein: CASSPWGPVDGYTF.

This clonotype occurred many times. This chain joins TRBV2 and TRBJ1-6; no definite D call. Germline assignment: CDR1 SNHLY and CDR2 FYNNEI. The CDR3 consists of 15 residues. Trimming stripped 4 bases from V and 0 bases from J, with 7 bases between. CDR3 region: CASSVPGSYNSPLHF. The CDR3 DNA is TGTGCCAGCAGTGTTCCCGGCTCCTATAATTCACCCCTCCACTTT.

In its sample, this clonotype was seen many times. This rearrangement joins TRBV20-1 to TRBJ2-7, with a possible D match to TRBD2 (7 bases). CDR1 and CDR2 from the germline V gene are DFQATT and SNEGSKA (reference sequence). This CDR3 has 15 amino acids. The V gene lost 0 bases and the J gene lost 5 bases, with 17 bases spanning the gap. The CDR3 sequence is CSARDHRGALNEQYF. The CDR3 region has the DNA TGCAGTGCTAGAGATCATCGGGGGGCTCTCAACGAGCAGTACTTC.

The V gene is TRBV25-1, the J gene TRBJ2-7; 9 bases agree with TRBD2. Germline-derived CDR1 and CDR2 are MGHDK and SYGVNS. CDR3 length equals 19 residues. V shed 1 base and J 2 bases; nucleotides not matched to a gene: 15. CDR3 residues: CASSEFILREGSVPYEQYF. The CDR3 region has the DNA TGTGCCAGCAGTGAATTTATACTGCGGGAGGGATCCGTCCCCTACGAGCAGTACTTC.

On this clonotype itself: This clone may be a read error of a much larger clone one base away. This chain connects TRBV12-3 or TRBV12-4 to TRBJ2-7; 8 bases are shared with TRBD2. The CDR3 contains 14 residues. CDR3 nucleotide sequence: TGTGCCGGCAGTTTCAGTAGCGGGGTGATCCCGCCGTACTTC. As protein: CAGSFSSGVIPPYF.

This clonotype was counted a few times. J is TRBJ2-4 and V is TRBV5-1; D uncertain. In germline, CDR1 is SGHRS, CDR2 YFSETQ. This CDR3 contains 17 residues. The V and J ends lost 3 bases and 0 bases respectively, with 16 bases between them. CDR3 loop: CASSSVETSIAKNIQYF. The CDR3 bases are TGCGCCAGCAGCTCCGTGGAAACATCCATAGCCAAAAACATTCAGTACTTC.

CDR3 protein: CAWTAFWLEPQYF. As DNA, the CDR3 is TGTGCCTGGACGGCCTTTTGGTTGGAGCCGCAGTATTTT. This chain uses TRBV30 with TRBJ2-3, with D unclear. The CDR3 loop spans 13 amino acids. Trimming stripped 4 bases from V and 10 bases from J, with 18 bases between. The germline CDR1 and CDR2 sequences are GTSNPN and SVGIG (reference sequence).

A few counts support this clonotype. A much larger clone lies a single base off, so this may be a read error. The chain is built from TRBV20-1 and TRBJ2-5, with 14 bases aligning to TRBD2. Germline trimming cut 3 bases from V and 7 bases from J; bases unmatched to any gene: 1. The CDR3 runs 13 residues. Germline-derived CDR1 and CDR2 are DFQATT and SNEGSKA (reference sequence). This CDR3 is CSARTSGRGTQYF. Here the CDR3 DNA reads TGCAGTGCTAGGACTAGCGGGAGGGGGACCCAGTACTTC.

The CDR3 loop reads CASSDRVMSETQYF. CDR3 in DNA: TGTGCCAGCAGTGACAGGGTGATGTCAGAGACCCAGTACTTC. V usage is TRBV2 and J usage is TRBJ2-5; possible D gene TRBD1, 5 bases. The CDR3 length is 14 residues. Trimming removed 3 bases at V and 4 bases at J, with 12 bases between. Per germline, CDR1 SNHLY and CDR2 FYNNEI. Full variable domain (rest looked up from reference TRBV2 and TRBJ2-5): EPEVTQTPSHQVTQMGQEVILRCVPISNHLYFYWYRQILGQKVEFLVSFYNNEISEKSEIFDDQFSVERPDGSNFTLKIRSTKLEDSAMYFCASSDRVMSETQYFGPGTRLLVL.

Many counts were recorded for this clonotype. This chain joins TRBV20-1 and TRBJ2-3; 10 bases align to TRBD2. The CDR3 totals 14 residues. Germline loops: CDR1 DFQATT, CDR2 SNEGSKA (reference sequence). Losses at the gene ends were 5 bases for V and 1 base for J; bases not matched to a gene: 3. This CDR3 is CSALGTSGTDTQYF. In DNA, the CDR3 is TGCAGTGCTCTCGGGACTAGCGGCACAGATACGCAGTATTTT.

The genes are TRBV18 and TRBJ2-7, with D possibly TRBD1 on 8 matching bases. V dropped 0 bases and J dropped 3 bases, with 21 bases sitting between them. The germline V gene has CDR1 KGHSH and CDR2 LQKENI. The CDR3 covers 18 residues. The CDR3 loop reads CASSPPSALQGGFYEQYF. DNA for the CDR3: TGTGCCAGCTCACCACCCTCAGCCCTACAGGGGGGGTTCTACGAGCAGTACTTC.

The table lists this clonotype with many counts. The rearrangement joins TRBV5-1 to TRBJ2-1; TRBD2 matches at 7 bases. Germline CDR1 SGHRS, CDR2 YFSETQ. The CDR3 length is 16 residues. The V segment lost 1 base and the J segment 10 bases; nucleotides outside the gene matches: 14. Here the CDR3 DNA reads TGCGCCAGCAGCTTGCAAGTGGGAGCCGGGGGGAGGGAGCAGTTCTTC. Its translation: CASSLQVGAGGREQFF.

The table lists this clonotype with a few counts. The rearrangement joins TRBV4-2 to TRBJ1-5; tentatively, D is TRBD1 (6 bases). V lost 0 bases and J 6 bases, leaving 12 bases between the germline ends. Germline V lookup: CDR1 LGHNA, CDR2 YNFKEQ. The CDR3 is 15 amino acids. This chain's CDR3 is CASSQDNQGLQPQHF. The DNA of the CDR3 is TGTGCCAGCAGCCAAGACAACCAGGGGCTTCAGCCCCAGCATTTT.

The chain carries TRBV20-1 and TRBJ2-3, with 14 positions matching TRBD2. The CDR3 has 17 amino acids. The V segment lost 5 bases and the J segment 1 base; nucleotides outside the gene matches: 8. Germline loops: CDR1 DFQATT, CDR2 SNEGSKA (reference sequence). The CDR3 region is CSAGATSGGDGTDTQYF. CDR3 nucleotides: TGCAGTGCTGGAGCGACTAGCGGGGGGGATGGCACAGATACGCAGTATTTT.

This clonotype appeared many times. The chain combines TRBV5-5 with TRBJ2-5, with 9 positions matching TRBD1. V shed 4 bases, J shed 5 bases, and the junction held 9 bases outside the gene matches. The CDR3 length is 15 residues. The germline gives CDR1 SGHKS, CDR2 YYEKEE (reference sequence). CDR3 sequence reads: CASSRRDRVVETQYF. The DNA of the CDR3 is TGTGCCAGCAGCCGCCGGGACAGGGTGGTGGAGACCCAGTACTTC.